This T cell receptor beta chain derives from a study of blood T cell repertoires in COVID-19. As for the study in general: The samples span acute and convalescent COVID-19 from the United States, Italy and Spain. PBMCs, B-cell-depleted T cells, or T cells provided the cDNA or gDNA that made up the material.

Per the authors' pipeline: Reference gene primer amplification gave estimated nucleated cell counts. The data were produced by immunoSEQ multiplex PCR, yet TCRdb's version contains in-frame clones alone and is incomplete. V, J and clone size are those of that table, while D and trimming were read from the DNA. Among fewer than 350,000 clones listed, 88% were seen once. Trimming removed 2 bases at V and 2 bases at J, with 10 bases between. The germline CDR1 and CDR2 sequences are MNHNS and SASEGT. This CDR3 region has 14 residues. The sequenced sample was peripheral blood. The chain recombines TRBV6-1 with TRBJ2-7; D may be TRBD1 (6 bases). This receptor was obtained from a young man with active or convalescent COVID-19. CDR3 residues: CASSEFGQPYEQYF. Here the CDR3 DNA reads TGTGCCAGCAGTGAATTCGGACAGCCCTACGAGCAGTACTTC.